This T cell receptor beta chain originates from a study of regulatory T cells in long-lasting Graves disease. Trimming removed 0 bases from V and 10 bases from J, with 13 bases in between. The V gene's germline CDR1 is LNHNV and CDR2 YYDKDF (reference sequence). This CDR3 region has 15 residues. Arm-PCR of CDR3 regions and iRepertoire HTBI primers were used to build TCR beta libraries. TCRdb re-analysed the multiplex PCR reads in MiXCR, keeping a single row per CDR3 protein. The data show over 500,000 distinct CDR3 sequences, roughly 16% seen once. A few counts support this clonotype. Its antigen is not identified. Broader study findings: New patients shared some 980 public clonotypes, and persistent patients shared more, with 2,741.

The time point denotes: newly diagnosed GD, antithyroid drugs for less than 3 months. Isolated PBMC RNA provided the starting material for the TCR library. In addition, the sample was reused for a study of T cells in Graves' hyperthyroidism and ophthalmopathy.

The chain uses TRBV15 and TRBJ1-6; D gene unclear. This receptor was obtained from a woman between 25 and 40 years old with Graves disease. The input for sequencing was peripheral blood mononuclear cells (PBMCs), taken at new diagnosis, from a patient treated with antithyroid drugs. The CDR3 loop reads CATSRDRGRESPLHF. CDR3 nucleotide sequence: TGTGCCACCAGCAGAGATAGAGGGAGAGAATCACCCCTCCACTTT.